The 30 T cell receptor beta chains below come from one sample, sequenced in a study of cytomegalovirus exposure and HLA in healthy donors. Vbeta (60) and Jbeta (13) primers were used in the PCR. Repertoires were generated with immunoSEQ multiplex PCR, while TCRdb's copy carries only in-frame clones and drops some. The sample comprises more than 140,000 clones, around 79% of which are singletons, and about 5.2% rests with the top ten. The material sequenced was PBMCs. The receptors here all came from a man in his thirties or forties in good health and CMV-seropositive.

The sample holds one count of this clone. The CDR3 DNA follows: TGTGCCACCAGCAGACTACAGGGAATTGAGCAGTACTTC. Residues: CATSRLQGIEQYF. The gene calls are TRBV15 and TRBJ2-7, with D possibly matching TRBD1 (6 bases). Trimming removed 2 bases from V and 7 bases from J, with 12 bases in between. This CDR3 spans 13 amino acids. CDR1 and CDR2 (germline): LNHNV, YYDKDF (reference sequence). The whole variable domain, filled in from reference TRBV15 and TRBJ2-7, reads DAMVIQNPRYQVTQFGKPVTLSCSQTLNHNVMYWYQQKSSQAPKLLFHYYDKDFNNEADTPDNFQSRRPNTSFCFLDIRSPGLGDTAMYLCATSRLQGIEQYFGPGTRLTVT.

V is TRBV5-4 and J is TRBJ2-5; 8 nucleotides line up with TRBD2. Germline CDR1 reads SGHNT; CDR2 reads YYREEE (reference sequence). Trimming cost V 2 bases and J 5 bases; bases outside gene matches: 5. CDR3 length: 14 amino acids. Here the CDR3 DNA reads TGTGCCAGCAGCTTTCCCGGGGGGGCGGAGACCCAGTACTTC. It codes for CASSFPGGAETQYF.

In the case of this clone: A junction end diverges from the germline sequence, so it may reflect a read error. The chain uses TRBV6-5 and TRBJ1-2; D is ambiguous. In germline, CDR1 is MNHEY, CDR2 SVGAGI. There are 15 residues in the CDR3. The DNA for the CDR3 is TGTGTCAGCAGTTACTCGAGGGCGGGAAGCTATGGCTACACCTTC. This translates into CVSSYSRAGSYGYTF.

The chain uses TRBV5-1 and TRBJ2-7; 11 bases fit TRBD1. The trim removed 7 bases at V and 4 bases at J, leaving 10 bases unmatched. The germline CDR1 and CDR2 sequences are SGHRS and YFSETQ. There are 15 residues in the CDR3. The CDR3 sequence is CASRPLGQGGYEQYF. Written as DNA, the CDR3 is TGCGCCAGCCGGCCTTTGGGACAGGGGGGGTACGAGCAGTACTTC.

This chain joins TRBV21-1 and TRBJ1-1; the table's D call of TRBD1 was not tested on the DNA. TRBV21-1 is a documented pseudogene. CDR3 length: 15 residues. The CDR3 DNA reads TGTGCCAGCAGCAAACAGGGGTGGGGGAACACTGAAGCTTTCTTT. It specifies CASSKQGWGNTEAFF.

Details on this clone: Within the sample, other DNA sequences also encode this same CDR3. This chain connects TRBV28 to TRBJ2-5; D ambiguous. V was clipped by 5 bases and J by 5 bases, with 6 bases between them. The CDR3 totals 11 residues. Looked up from germline, CDR1 is MDHEN and CDR2 is SYDVKM. In DNA, the CDR3 is TGTGCCAGCAGTCTCAGGGAGACCCAGTACTTC. Translated, it gives CASSLRETQYF.

The table lists this clone with a few counts. The genes are TRBV2 and TRBJ2-7; 8 bases map to TRBD1. CDR3 size: 15 residues. The germline V gene encodes CDR1 SNHLY and CDR2 FYNNEI. V lost 1 base to trimming and J lost 0 bases; unmatched junction nucleotides: 2. The chain's CDR3 is CASSEGTGSSYEQYF. CDR3 DNA: TGTGCCAGCAGTGAAGGGACAGGGAGCTCCTACGAGCAGTACTTC.

This clone was seen a handful of times. The chain carries TRBV30 and TRBJ2-4; D is undetermined. The CDR3 runs to 13 residues. V gave up 1 base and J gave up 8 bases, with 12 bases separating them. CDR1 GTSNPN and CDR2 SVGIG come from the germline V gene (reference sequence). The DNA of the CDR3 is TGTGCCTGGAGTGCCTCCCTTCGAGACATTCAGTACTTC. It codes for CAWSASLRDIQYF.

The chain combines TRBV5-4 with TRBJ2-5, with 13 nucleotides matching TRBD2. The CDR3 is 18 amino acids. The V gene's germline CDR1 is SGHNT and CDR2 YYREEE (reference sequence). J was trimmed by 1 base and V by 4 bases; bases with no gene match: 10. CDR3 coding DNA: TGTGCCAGCAGCCGCGGACTAGCGGGGGCCCACCCCCAAGAGACCCAGTACTTC. Protein: CASSRGLAGAHPQETQYF.

The J gene is TRBJ1-4, the V gene TRBV14; D is uncertain. CDR1 is SGHDN, CDR2 FVKESK, per germline. CDR3 length: 17 amino acids. Trimming shortened V by 3 bases and J by 7 bases, and 21 bases separated the two germline ends. The CDR3 loop is CASSHHTVLLGGEKLFF. As DNA, the CDR3 is TGTGCCAGCAGCCACCACACAGTACTCCTGGGAGGTGAAAAACTGTTTTTT.

This chain links TRBV28 with TRBJ2-3; D gene unclear. Germline assignment: CDR1 MDHEN and CDR2 SYDVKM. This CDR3 region has 14 residues. The V end was cut by 5 bases, the J end by 5 bases, with 14 bases between. The CDR3 nucleotides read TGTGCCAGCAGTCCTCCTTCGTCAGGAGATACGCAGTATTTT. Translated: CASSPPSSGDTQYF.

The V call is TRBV6-5, the J call TRBJ1-1, with 9 bases lining up with TRBD1. The V and J ends lost 4 bases and 11 bases, in that order; junction bases with no gene match: 5. The germline CDR1 and CDR2 sequences are MNHEY and SVGAGI. This CDR3 is built from 12 residues. Written as DNA, the CDR3 is TGTGCCAGCAGTTTACGACAGGGGGGGGCTTTCTTT. Protein sequence: CASSLRQGGAFF.

J is TRBJ1-1 and V is TRBV19; 8 bases fit TRBD1. There are 15 residues in the CDR3. The germline V gene encodes CDR1 LNHDA and CDR2 SQIVND (reference sequence). The V gene end was trimmed by 10 bases and the J gene end by 3 bases; junction bases not matched to a gene: 13. The CDR3 DNA is TGTGCCACCCAGAGATACAGGGGGGCGGACACTGAAGCTTTCTTT. It encodes CATQRYRGADTEAFF.

This clone was found once. The rearrangement uses TRBV4-3 and TRBJ1-4, with D perhaps matching TRBD1 (5 bases). Trimming removed 3 bases at V and 4 bases at J, with 15 bases between. There are 16 residues in the CDR3. The germline CDR1 and CDR2 sequences are LGHNA and YSLEER. This chain's CDR3 is CASSHALGGVNEKLFF. In DNA form, the CDR3 reads TGCGCCAGCAGCCATGCTTTGGGGGGGGTTAATGAAAAACTGTTTTTT.

This clone turned up a few times. The chain carries TRBV19 and TRBJ2-2; 7 nucleotides line up with TRBD1. The CDR3 has 16 amino acids. Germline-derived CDR1 and CDR2 are LNHDA and SQIVND (reference sequence). Losses at the gene ends were 6 bases for V and 0 bases for J; bases not matched to a gene: 7. The CDR3 region has the DNA TGTGCCAGTAGGGAACAGGGGCGAGCGAACACCGGGGAGCTGTTTTTT. It translates to CASREQGRANTGELFF.

The J gene is TRBJ2-5, the V gene TRBV19; 10 bases agree with TRBD2. With the DNA end fitting TRBJ2-7 better, the J assignment may be wrong. There are 14 residues in the CDR3. Germline loops: CDR1 LNHDA, CDR2 SQIVND (reference sequence). The CDR3 loop is CASSIILAGDEQYF. CDR3 coding DNA: TGTGCCAGTAGTATTATCCTAGCGGGGGACGAGCAGTACTTC.

The chain links TRBV18 to TRBJ1-2; D is unclear. The length of the CDR3 is 14 residues. V was shortened by 3 bases and J by 4 bases, with 12 bases between the two germline ends. Looked up from germline, CDR1 is KGHSH and CDR2 is LQKENI. CDR3 in DNA: TGTGCCAGCTCACCGTTCGACACGAGCTATGGCTACACCTTC. Protein: CASSPFDTSYGYTF.

This clone has a handful of counts. The chain recombines TRBV21-1 with TRBJ2-2; the table's D gene call, TRBD2, was not cross checked with the DNA. TRBV21-1 is a known pseudogene. The CDR3 runs to 17 residues. The CDR3 is CASSKGGQGGDTGELFF. Here the CDR3 DNA reads TGTGCCAGCAGCAAAGGGGGCCAGGGAGGGGACACCGGGGAGCTGTTTTTT.

The chain links TRBV7-2 to TRBJ2-7, with 13 nucleotides matching TRBD2. V lost 3 bases to trimming and J lost 3 bases; unmatched junction nucleotides: 5. The CDR3 is 16 residues long. CDR1 SGHTA and CDR2 FQGNSA come from the germline V gene. The CDR3 nucleotides are TGTGCCAGCAGCTTCGGACTAGCGGGAGTAGGCTACGAGCAGTACTTC. Protein: CASSFGLAGVGYEQYF.

J is TRBJ1-2 and V is TRBV28; D gene ambiguous. The V and J ends lost 2 bases and 8 bases respectively, with 15 bases between them. In germline, CDR1 is MDHEN, CDR2 SYDVKM. The CDR3 is 14 residues long. The CDR3 region is CASSLGSARLGYTF. CDR3 coding DNA: TGTGCCAGCAGTTTAGGGAGTGCCCGTTTGGGCTACACCTTC.

The chain links TRBV4-3 to TRBJ2-2, with 13 bases matching TRBD2. Trimming at V came to 3 bases and at J to 4 bases, leaving 5 bases not matched to a gene. The CDR3 length is 17 residues. CDR1 is LGHNA, CDR2 YSLEER, per germline. The CDR3 DNA reads TGCGCCAGCAGCCAGGTGACTAGCGGGGGGAGCACCGGGGAGCTGTTTTTT. Translating it yields CASSQVTSGGSTGELFF.

The CDR3 nucleotides read TGCGCCAGCAGCTTAAGCGGGAGGGGCTCCGGGGAGCTGTTTTTT. Its protein is CASSLSGRGSGELFF. The chain links TRBV5-1 to TRBJ2-2, with 10 nucleotides matching TRBD2. The J segment lost 6 bases and the V segment lost 2 bases, leaving 4 bases of the junction unmatched. CDR1 SGHRS and CDR2 YFSETQ come from the germline V gene. The CDR3 totals 15 residues.

V is TRBV7-6 and J is TRBJ2-7; 7 bases fit TRBD2. Unmatched junction bases numbered 7, after V lost 0 bases and J lost 2 bases. CDR1 SGHVS and CDR2 FNYEAQ come from the germline V gene. This CDR3 comprises 16 residues. Here the CDR3 reads CASSLAQGGYPYEQYF. Here the CDR3 DNA reads TGTGCCAGCAGCTTAGCGCAGGGAGGGTACCCCTACGAGCAGTACTTC.

This sequence joins TRBV6-5 and TRBJ1-4; no definite D call. The CDR3 extends over 14 amino acids. Trimming pared 6 bases from V and 8 bases from J, leaving 16 bases between. Germline CDR1 and CDR2: MNHEY and SVGAGI. The CDR3 protein is CASRVGVAWEKLFF. Written as DNA, the CDR3 is TGTGCCAGCAGGGTGGGAGTGGCGTGGGAAAAACTGTTTTTT.

The chain uses TRBV2 and TRBJ1-6; D is ambiguous. Trimming left V 6 bases short and J 0 bases short, with 9 bases between. CDR3 length: 15 residues. The V gene's germline CDR1 is SNHLY and CDR2 FYNNEI. CDR3 in DNA: TGTGCCAGCAGGATGATTAGCTCCTATAATTCACCCCTCCACTTT. This codes for CASRMISSYNSPLHF.

Only one count was recorded for this clone. This chain connects TRBV4-1 to TRBJ1-3; 11 bases agree with TRBD1. Germline V lookup: CDR1 MGHRA, CDR2 YSYEKL. Germline trimming cut 4 bases from V and 3 bases from J; bases unmatched to any gene: 2. The CDR3 covers 15 residues. This CDR3 is CASSLDRGLGNTIYF. The CDR3 bases are TGCGCCAGCAGCCTGGACAGGGGGCTTGGAAACACCATATATTTT.

J is TRBJ1-1 and V is TRBV4-2; D uncertain. V lost 1 base and J lost 0, with 9 bases in between. Per germline, CDR1 LGHNA and CDR2 YNFKEQ. The CDR3 runs to 15 residues. The CDR3 nucleotides read TGTGCCAGCAGCCAAGCGGAGGCGCTGAACACTGAAGCTTTCTTT. Translating gives CASSQAEALNTEAFF.

This chain connects TRBV6-5 to TRBJ1-1; 8 bases agree with TRBD1. The CDR3 consists of 14 residues. Germline CDR1 is MNHEY and CDR2 is SVGAGI. Germline trimming cut 5 bases from V and 4 bases from J; bases unmatched to any gene: 6. This CDR3 reads CASSADRGSTEAFF. In DNA form, the CDR3 reads TGTGCCAGCAGTGCAGACAGGGGATCCACTGAAGCTTTCTTT.

This chain connects TRBV6-6 to TRBJ2-3; possibly TRBD2 for D (6 bases). Between the trimmed V and J ends, which lost 10 bases and 6 bases, there was a span of 20 bases. The CDR3 is made up of 14 amino acids. CDR1 MNHNY and CDR2 SVGAGI come from the germline V gene (reference sequence). CDR3 in DNA: TGTGCCACCCTTGCCGGGGGAGAGTCGGATACGCAGTATTTT. This gives the protein CATLAGGESDTQYF.

The gene calls are TRBV5-8 and TRBJ2-1; 8 nucleotides match TRBD1. Unmatched junction bases numbered 9, after V lost 3 bases and J lost 7 bases. Germline CDR1 SGHTS, CDR2 YDEGEE. The CDR3 contains 15 residues. CDR3 sequence: CASSWRQGAINEQFF. CDR3 coding DNA: TGTGCCAGCAGCTGGAGGCAGGGGGCTATAAATGAGCAGTTCTTC.